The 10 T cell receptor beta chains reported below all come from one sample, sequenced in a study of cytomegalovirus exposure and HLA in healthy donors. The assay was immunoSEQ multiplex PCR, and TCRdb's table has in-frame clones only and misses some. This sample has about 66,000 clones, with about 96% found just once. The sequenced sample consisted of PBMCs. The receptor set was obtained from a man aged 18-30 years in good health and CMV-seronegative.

CDR3 residues: CASSFFREGTGELFF. The CDR3, as DNA: TGTGCCAGCAGTTTTTTTCGGGAGGGGACCGGGGAGCTGTTTTTT. The V call is TRBV28, the J call TRBJ2-2; TRBD2 aligns across 8 bases. The ends lost 3 bases at V and 5 bases at J; junction bases unmatched: 5. This CDR3 has 15 residues. Per the germline V gene, CDR1 is MDHEN and CDR2 is SYDVKM.

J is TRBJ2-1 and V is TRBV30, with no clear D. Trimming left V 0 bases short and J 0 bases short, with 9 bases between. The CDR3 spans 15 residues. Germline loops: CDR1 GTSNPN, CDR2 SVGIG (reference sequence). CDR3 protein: CAWSVIRSSYNEQFF. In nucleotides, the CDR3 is TGTGCCTGGAGTGTAATCCGGAGCTCCTACAATGAGCAGTTCTTC.

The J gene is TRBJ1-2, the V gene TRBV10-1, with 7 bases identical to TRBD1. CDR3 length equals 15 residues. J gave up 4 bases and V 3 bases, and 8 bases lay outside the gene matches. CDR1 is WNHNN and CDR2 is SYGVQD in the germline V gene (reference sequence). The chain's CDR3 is CASSEDRAGRYGYTF. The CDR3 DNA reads TGCGCCAGCAGTGAAGACAGGGCCGGGCGCTATGGCTACACCTTC.

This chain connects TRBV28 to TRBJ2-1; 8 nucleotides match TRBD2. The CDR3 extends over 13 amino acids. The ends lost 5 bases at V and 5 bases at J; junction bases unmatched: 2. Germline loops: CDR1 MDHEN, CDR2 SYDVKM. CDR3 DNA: TGTGCCAGCAGTCAGCGGGAGAACAATGAGCAGTTCTTC. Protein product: CASSQRENNEQFF.

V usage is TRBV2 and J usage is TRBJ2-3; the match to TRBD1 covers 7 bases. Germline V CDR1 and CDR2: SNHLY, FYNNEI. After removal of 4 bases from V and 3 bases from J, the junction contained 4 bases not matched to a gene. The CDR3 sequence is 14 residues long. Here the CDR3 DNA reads TGTGCCAGCAGTGGACAGGGCTGGACAGATACGCAGTATTTT. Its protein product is CASSGQGWTDTQYF.

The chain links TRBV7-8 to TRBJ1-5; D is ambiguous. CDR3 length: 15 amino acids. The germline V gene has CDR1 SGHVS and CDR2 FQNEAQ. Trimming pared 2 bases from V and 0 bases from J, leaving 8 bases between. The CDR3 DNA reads TGTGCCAGCAGCTTATCCGGGTATAGCAATCAGCCCCAGCATTTT. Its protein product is CASSLSGYSNQPQHF.

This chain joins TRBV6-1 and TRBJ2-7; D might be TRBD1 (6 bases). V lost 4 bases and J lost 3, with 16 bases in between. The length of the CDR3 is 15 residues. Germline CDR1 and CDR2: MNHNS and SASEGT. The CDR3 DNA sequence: TGTGCCAGCAGTGTAGTTGGGGGCGCGGACTACGAGCAGTACTTC. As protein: CASSVVGGADYEQYF.

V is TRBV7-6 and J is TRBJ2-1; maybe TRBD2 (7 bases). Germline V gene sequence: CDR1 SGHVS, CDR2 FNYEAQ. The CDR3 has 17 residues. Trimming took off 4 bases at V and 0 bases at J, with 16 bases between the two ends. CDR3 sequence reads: CASSWGRGGVSYNEQFF. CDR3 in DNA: TGTGCCAGCAGCTGGGGCAGGGGAGGGGTCTCCTACAATGAGCAGTTCTTC.

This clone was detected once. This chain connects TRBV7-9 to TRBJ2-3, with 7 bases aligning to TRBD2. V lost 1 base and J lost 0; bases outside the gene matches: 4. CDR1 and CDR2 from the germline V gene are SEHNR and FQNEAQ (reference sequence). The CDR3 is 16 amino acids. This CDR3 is CASSLGLAESTDTQYF. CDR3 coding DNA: TGTGCCAGCAGCTTAGGGCTAGCGGAAAGCACAGATACGCAGTATTTT.

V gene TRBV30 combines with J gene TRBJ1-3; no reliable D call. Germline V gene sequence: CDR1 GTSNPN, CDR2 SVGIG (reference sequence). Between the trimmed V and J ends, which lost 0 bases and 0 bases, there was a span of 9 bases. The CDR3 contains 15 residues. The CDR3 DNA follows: TGTGCCTGGAGTGTAGGTGGAGTCTCTGGAAACACCATATATTTT. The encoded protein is CAWSVGGVSGNTIYF.